This record concerns one TCR beta chain sequence. Its antigen is unknown. TCRdb's copy holds only in-frame clones and misses some; the assay was immunoSEQ multiplex PCR. Of some 63,000 clones detected, roughly nine tenths appear once; the ten largest clones hold 0.95% to 1.5%. This sample was taken from a study of cytomegalovirus exposure and HLA in healthy donors. Study summary: The 120 or so validation repertoires were reported in a later analysis to have been generated on the same platform as the roughly 720 first-cohort repertoires. General study results and limits: Using the classifier, cytomegalovirus status was reportedly diagnosed with high specificity and sensitivity. Most TCR sequences were rare, but some public TCRs occurred in many donors.

The donors were in the roughly 120-subject validation cohort, distinct from the 666-subject first cohort. V lost 1 base, J lost 0 bases, and 6 bases lay in between. The V gene's germline CDR1 is LNHDA and CDR2 SQIVND (reference sequence). This CDR3 contains 14 residues. This chain uses TRBV19 with TRBJ1-1; D is ambiguous. The sequence was collected from a woman younger than 35 in good health and CMV-seronegative. Sequenced material: PBMCs. As DNA, the CDR3 is TGTGCCAGTAGTATAGTAACAATGAACACTGAAGCTTTCTTT. Translation gives CASSIVTMNTEAFF.